The 13 T cell receptor beta chains in this list originate from one sample, sequenced in a study of T-cell reconstitution after alpha-beta-depleted transplantation in children listed by TCRdb under 2016. The library was produced with PCR. Sequencing took place on an Illumina HiSeq 2500. TCR library preparation used molecular barcoding, with unique molecular identifiers applied to normalize quantification of the TCRbeta repertoire. TCRdb reran the public reads through fastp at Q25 and MiXCR, keeping productive beta chains. Identical CDR3 proteins give one entry, which carries the most common genes and DNA. This sample gives 350,000 to 500,000 distinct CDR3 sequences in total; around two fifths of them show up just once. Jointly, the top ten make up about 30% of the sample. The treatment or condition label here, explained by the study, means: allogeneic hematopoietic cell transplantation with graft depleted of TCRalphabeta T cells and CD19 B cells.

The sequenced sample was PBMCs, obtained before TCRalphabeta/CD19-depleted stem cell transplant. These TCRs come from a girl aged 2 to 10 with aplastic anemia, due to receive a stem cell transplant.

The V call is TRBV14, the J call TRBJ2-7; no firm D call. The V gene's germline CDR1 is SGHDN and CDR2 FVKESK. This CDR3 has 16 residues. The V gene lost 1 base and the J gene lost 1 base, with 14 bases spanning the gap. CDR3 sequence: CASSQAPNPGSYEQYF. The CDR3 bases are TGTGCCAGCAGCCAAGCCCCCAACCCCGGGTCCTACGAGCAGTACTTC. The full variable domain, completed using reference TRBV14 and TRBJ2-7, is EAGVTQFPSHSVIEKGQTVTLRCDPISGHDNLYWYRRVMGKEIKFLLHFVKESKQDESGMPNNRFLAERTGGTYSTLKVQPAELEDSGVYFCASSQAPNPGSYEQYFGPGTRLTVT.

This clonotype was counted between two and nine times. V and J are TRBV4-1 and TRBJ2-1, with D tentatively TRBD2 (6 bases). Trimming removed 3 bases from V and 0 bases from J, with 12 bases in between. Germline CDR1 is MGHRA and CDR2 is YSYEKL. The CDR3 extends over 16 amino acids. In DNA form, the CDR3 reads TGCGCCAGCAGCCATACCGGGAGCGCCTCCTACAATGAGCAGTTCTTC. Translation: CASSHTGSASYNEQFF.

This clonotype was picked up many times. This rearrangement joins TRBV28 to TRBJ1-1, with TRBD1 matching 9 bases. The CDR3 is made up of 16 amino acids. The V segment lost 6 bases and the J segment 4 bases; nucleotides outside the gene matches: 12. CDR1 is MDHEN and CDR2 is SYDVKM in the germline V gene. The CDR3 loop is CASRYPGQGLGTEAFF. As DNA, the CDR3 is TGTGCCAGCAGATATCCCGGACAGGGGCTGGGCACTGAAGCTTTCTTT.

This chain joins TRBV7-2 and TRBJ2-1; D is ambiguous. Between the trimmed V and J ends, which lost 2 bases and 7 bases, there was a span of 15 bases. The CDR3 extends over 15 amino acids. Germline-derived CDR1 and CDR2 are SGHTA and FQGNSA. The CDR3 DNA reads TGTGCCAGCAGCTTATTCTCGAACCTGGGGAATGAGCAGTTCTTC. It encodes CASSLFSNLGNEQFF. Using reference TRBV7-2 and TRBJ2-1 for the parts outside the CDR3, the full variable domain is GAGVSQSPSNKVTEKGKDVELRCDPISGHTALYWYRQSLGQGLEFLIYFQGNSAPDKSGLPSDRFSAERTGGSVSTLTIQRTQQEDSAVYLCASSLFSNLGNEQFFGPGTRLTVL.

This clonotype was detected ten times or more. The chain employs TRBV7-2 and TRBJ2-4; D call uncertain. V dropped 3 bases and J dropped 6 bases, with 6 bases sitting between them. Germline loops: CDR1 SGHTA, CDR2 FQGNSA. This CDR3 is 12 amino acids long. CDR3 region: CASSLAGNIQYF. In DNA form, the CDR3 reads TGTGCCAGCAGCTTGGCCGGAAACATTCAGTACTTC.

The chain employs TRBV4-2 and TRBJ2-1, with D hard to call. Trimming took off 2 bases at V and 5 bases at J, with 19 bases between the two ends. Germline lookup yields CDR1 LGHNA and CDR2 YNFKEQ. The CDR3 contains 17 residues. The CDR3 DNA reads TGTGCCAGCAGCCAATTCTACAGCGATCAAGCCCACAATGAGCAGTTCTTC. Translation: CASSQFYSDQAHNEQFF.

This clonotype was picked up many times. The chain recombines TRBV5-1 with TRBJ2-1; tentatively, D is TRBD2 (7 bases). Germline loops: CDR1 SGHRS, CDR2 YFSETQ. V lost 0 bases, J lost 9 bases, and 16 bases lay in between. The CDR3 loop spans 15 amino acids. The CDR3 is CASSLAGGGSREQFF. CDR3 coding DNA: TGCGCCAGCAGCTTGGCCGGGGGCGGGAGTCGTGAGCAGTTCTTC.

This clonotype was observed a few times. This chain joins TRBV6-1 and TRBJ2-7; D may correspond to TRBD1 or TRBD2 (6 bases each). The CDR3 runs to 15 residues. V lost 2 bases, J lost 3 bases, and 14 bases lay in between. Per the germline V gene, CDR1 is MNHNS and CDR2 is SASEGT. CDR3 region: CASSESGAGGYEQYF. CDR3 bases: TGTGCCAGCAGTGAATCGGGGGCCGGCGGCTACGAGCAGTACTTC.

This rearrangement joins TRBV5-5 to TRBJ1-5; D is ambiguous. V lost 1 base and J lost 5, with 7 bases in between. CDR1 and CDR2 (germline): SGHKS, YYEKEE (reference sequence). CDR3 length: 13 amino acids. The CDR3 sequence is CASSLFGDQPQHF. In DNA, the CDR3 is TGTGCCAGCAGCTTGTTTGGTGATCAGCCCCAGCATTTT. Combining the CDR3 with reference TRBV5-5 and TRBJ1-5 gives the whole variable domain DAGVTQSPTHLIKTRGQQVTLRCSPISGHKSVSWYQQVLGQGPQFIFQYYEKEERGRGNFPDRFSARQFPNYSSELNVNALLLGDSALYLCASSLFGDQPQHFGDGTRLSIL.

This clonotype was recorded a few times. This chain connects TRBV5-1 to TRBJ2-3; no definite D call. The CDR3 covers 15 residues. Germline CDR1 is SGHRS and CDR2 is YFSETQ. Trimming shortened V by 5 bases and J by 5 bases, and 18 bases separated the two germline ends. The CDR3 nucleotides are TGCGCCAGCAGGCTGAGGACCGGGCTGGTAGATACGCAGTATTTT. Protein sequence: CASRLRTGLVDTQYF.

This clonotype was observed many times. This sequence joins TRBV3-1 and TRBJ2-6; D unresolved. V lost 2 bases and J lost 4, with 6 bases in between. CDR3 length: 14 residues. The germline V gene has CDR1 LGHDT and CDR2 YNNKEL (reference sequence). The CDR3 sequence is CASSQSPGANVLTF. DNA of the CDR3: TGTGCCAGCAGCCAAAGTCCCGGGGCCAACGTCCTGACTTTC.

The chain couples TRBV12-3 or TRBV12-4 to TRBJ2-6; weak D call: TRBD2 (5 bases). Trimming took off 3 bases at V and 1 base at J, with 7 bases between the two ends. The CDR3 runs 15 residues. The CDR3 DNA reads TGTGCCAGCAGTTTCCGGACTTCTGGGGCCAACGTCCTGACTTTC. Translating gives CASSFRTSGANVLTF.

The chain employs TRBV20-1 and TRBJ2-3; 9 nucleotides agree with TRBD1. Germline CDR1 DFQATT, CDR2 SNEGSKA (reference sequence). This CDR3 has 14 residues. The V gene end was trimmed by 5 bases and the J gene end by 12 bases; junction bases not matched to a gene: 15. CDR3 DNA sequence: TGCAGTGCTTCACAGGGGGCGCAAACTGGTGCACAGTATTTT. Amino acids: CSASQGAQTGAQYF.